This TCR beta chain was sequenced in a study of blood T cell repertoires in COVID-19. As for the study in general: PBMCs, B-cell-depleted T cells, or T cells were the source of the cDNA or gDNA that made up the material.

This clone was counted a single time. CDR1 is MNHEY and CDR2 is SMNVEV in the germline V gene (reference sequence). The V end lost 8 bases, the J end lost 3 bases, and 14 bases lay between the germline ends. This CDR3 is built from 14 residues. Sequencing used immunoSEQ multiplex PCR; TCRdb keeps in-frame clones, though not all of them. The data hold 380,000 or so clones, with 89% observed a single time. The sample comprised peripheral blood. This TCR was sampled from a man aged 40-55 years with acute or convalescent COVID-19. V is TRBV27 and J is TRBJ1-5; a possible D gene is TRBD1 (5 bases). CDR3: CASRAGLINQPQHF. DNA of the CDR3: TGTGCCAGCCGAGCGGGACTTATCAATCAGCCCCAGCATTTT.